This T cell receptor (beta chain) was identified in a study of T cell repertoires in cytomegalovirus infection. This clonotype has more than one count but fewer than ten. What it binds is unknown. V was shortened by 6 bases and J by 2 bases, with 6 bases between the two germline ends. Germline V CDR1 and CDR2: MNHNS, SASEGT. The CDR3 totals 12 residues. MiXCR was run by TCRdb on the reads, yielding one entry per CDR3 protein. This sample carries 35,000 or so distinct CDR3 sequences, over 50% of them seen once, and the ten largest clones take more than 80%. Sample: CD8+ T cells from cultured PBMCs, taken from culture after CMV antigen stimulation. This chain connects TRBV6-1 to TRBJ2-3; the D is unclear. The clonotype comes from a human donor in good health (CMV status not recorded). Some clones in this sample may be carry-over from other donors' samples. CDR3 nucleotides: TGTGCCAGCAGCCGAGACACAGATACGCAGTATTTT. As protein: CASSRDTDTQYF.